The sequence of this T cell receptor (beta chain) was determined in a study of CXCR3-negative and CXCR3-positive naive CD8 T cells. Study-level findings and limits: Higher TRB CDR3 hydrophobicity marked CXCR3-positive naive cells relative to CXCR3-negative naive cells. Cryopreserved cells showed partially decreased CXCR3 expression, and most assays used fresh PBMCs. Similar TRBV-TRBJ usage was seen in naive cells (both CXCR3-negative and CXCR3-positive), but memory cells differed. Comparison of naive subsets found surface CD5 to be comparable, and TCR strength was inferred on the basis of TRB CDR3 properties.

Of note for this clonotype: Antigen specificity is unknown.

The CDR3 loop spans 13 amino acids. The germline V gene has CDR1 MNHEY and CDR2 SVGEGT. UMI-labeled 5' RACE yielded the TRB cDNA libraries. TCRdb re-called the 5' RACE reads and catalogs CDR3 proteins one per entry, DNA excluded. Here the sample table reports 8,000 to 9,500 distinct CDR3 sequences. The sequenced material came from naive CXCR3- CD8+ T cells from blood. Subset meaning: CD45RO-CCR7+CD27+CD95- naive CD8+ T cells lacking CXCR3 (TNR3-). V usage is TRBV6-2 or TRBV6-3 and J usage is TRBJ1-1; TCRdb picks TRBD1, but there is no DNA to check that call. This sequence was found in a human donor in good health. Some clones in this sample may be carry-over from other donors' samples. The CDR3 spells CASTRRGETEAFF.